A single sample is the source of the 9 T cell receptor beta chains below, sequenced in a study of T cells in Graves' hyperthyroidism and ophthalmopathy. The investigators amplified TCR beta CDR3 regions from RNA transcripts. TCR CDR3 regions were first amplified by RT-PCR with HTBI primers. TCRdb reprocessed the multiplex PCR reads via MiXCR and lists one record per CDR3 protein. The data hold under 250,000 distinct CDR3 sequences, with about 25% observed a single time. Sequencing used blood. The receptors were sampled from a woman aged 40-49 years with Graves' ophthalmopathy.

V is TRBV19 and J is TRBJ1-1; the match to TRBD1 covers 9 bases. Germline V lookup: CDR1 LNHDA, CDR2 SQIVND (reference sequence). The CDR3 extends over 14 amino acids. V dropped 6 bases and J dropped 4; count of bases not matched to a gene: 6. CDR3 sequence reads: CASSMGQGGTEAFF. DNA of the CDR3: TGTGCCAGTAGCATGGGACAGGGTGGCACTGAAGCTTTCTTT. Supplemented by reference TRBV19 and TRBJ1-1, the full variable domain reads DGGITQSPKYLFRKEGQNVTLSCEQNLNHDAMYWYRQDPGQGLRLIYYSQIVNDFQKGDIAEGYSVSREKKESFPLTVTSAQKNPTAFYLCASSMGQGGTEAFFGQGTRLTVV.

This chain joins TRBV28 and TRBJ2-5; TRBD2 might be the D (6 bases). The CDR3 loop spans 16 amino acids. Germline V lookup: CDR1 MDHEN, CDR2 SYDVKM. V dropped 6 bases and J dropped 2 bases, with 19 bases sitting between them. In DNA, the CDR3 is TGTGCCAGCAGCCCAGCCCGGAGGGTGGAGCAAGAGACCCAGTACTTC. It specifies CASSPARRVEQETQYF.

This clonotype was detected only a few times. One base away lies a much larger clone, so this may be a sequencing read error. The chain is built from TRBV6-1 and TRBJ2-6, with D perhaps given as TRBD1 or TRBD2 (5 bases each). The V gene's germline CDR1 is MNHNS and CDR2 SASEGT. This CDR3 has 16 residues. Between the trimmed V and J ends, which lost 5 bases and 3 bases, there was a span of 14 bases. The CDR3 DNA sequence: TGTGCCAGCAGTCCTAGCTGGGGGTTTGGGGCCAACGTCCTGACTTTC. Protein: CASSPSWGFGANVLTF.

This clonotype was observed many times. The chain combines TRBV29-1 with TRBJ1-2; D is uncertain. The CDR3 length is 15 residues. The V gene lost 0 bases and the J gene lost 0 bases, with 11 bases spanning the gap. Germline-derived CDR1 and CDR2 are SQVTM and ANQGSEA. CDR3 nucleotide sequence: TGCAGCGTTGAAGATCCGAAGGGAGCTAACTATGGCTACACCTTC. Translating it yields CSVEDPKGANYGYTF.

The table lists this clonotype with many counts. The rearrangement uses TRBV18 and TRBJ1-1, with 8 positions matching TRBD1. This CDR3 has 13 residues. Germline values: CDR1 KGHSH, CDR2 LQKENI. V gave up 3 bases and J gave up 4 bases; unmatched junction bases: 1. CDR3 residues: CASSPTGVTEAFF. The DNA for the CDR3 is TGTGCCAGCTCACCGACAGGGGTCACTGAAGCTTTCTTT.

For this clonotype: Germline is not matched at one junction end, which may reflect a read error. The chain combines TRBV11-2 with TRBJ1-1; D is perhaps TRBD1 (5 bases). CDR3 length: 14 amino acids. Germline CDR1 and CDR2: SGHAT and FQNNGV. The CDR3 DNA is TGTGCCAGCAGCGCCCTCAGGGAGAACACTGAAGCTTACTTT. Amino acids: CASSALRENTEAYF.

This clonotype showed up many times. The chain is built from TRBV9 and TRBJ2-5; 8 nucleotides align to TRBD2. The germline V gene has CDR1 SGDLS and CDR2 YYNGEE. Trimming removed 1 base from V and 6 bases from J; junction bases left unmatched: 5. The CDR3 runs 14 residues. The CDR3 sequence: CASSVSGSSKTQYF. CDR3 DNA: TGTGCCAGCAGCGTAAGCGGGAGTAGTAAGACCCAGTACTTC.

There are many counts of this clonotype. The chain combines TRBV5-5 with TRBJ2-5; a weak D match, TRBD1 (7 bases). Germline V gives CDR1 SGHKS, CDR2 YYEKEE (reference sequence). V shed 4 bases and J shed 4 bases, with 17 bases lying between them. This CDR3 is built from 15 residues. The CDR3 protein is CASSTWTGGRETQYF. The CDR3 DNA reads as TGTGCCAGCAGCACATGGACAGGAGGGAGAGAGACCCAGTACTTC.

The chain couples TRBV28 to TRBJ2-7; possible D gene TRBD1, 5 bases. The V and J ends lost 9 bases and 4 bases respectively, with 22 bases between them. The germline V gene has CDR1 MDHEN and CDR2 SYDVKM. The CDR3 is made up of 15 amino acids. The CDR3 loop is CASSPQGKWRYEQYF. Written as DNA, the CDR3 is TGTGCCAGTAGCCCCCAGGGAAAATGGAGATACGAGCAGTACTTC. Looking up the rest from reference TRBV28 and TRBJ2-7 gives the full variable domain: DVKVTQSSRYLVKRTGEKVFLECVQDMDHENMFWYRQDPGLGLRLIYFSYDVKMKEKGDIPEGYSVSREKKERFSLILESASTNQTSMYLCASSPQGKWRYEQYFGPGTRLTVT.